The 2 T cell receptor beta chains below were found in one sample sequenced in a study of cytomegalovirus exposure and HLA in healthy donors. This PCR relied on a set of 60 Vbeta primers and 13 Jbeta primers. The data were produced by immunoSEQ multiplex PCR, yet TCRdb's version contains in-frame clones alone and is incomplete. Found here are 90,000 to 150,000 clones, nearly 65% of them singletons; the top ten hold 8% to 10%. The sequencing sample was made of PBMCs. Source of these receptors: a man aged 35 to 55 in good health and CMV-seropositive.

This clone turned up a few times. The chain combines TRBV7-9 with TRBJ2-5, with TRBD2 matching over 13 bases. Germline CDR1 reads SEHNR; CDR2 reads FQNEAQ (reference sequence). V gave up 8 bases and J gave up 1 base; unmatched junction bases: 4. The CDR3 covers 15 residues. This CDR3 reads CASAGTSGTQETQYF. CDR3 in DNA: TGTGCCAGCGCCGGGACTAGCGGGACCCAAGAGACCCAGTACTTC.

This clone was recorded a few times. V usage is TRBV19 and J usage is TRBJ1-5, with a possible D match to TRBD1 (5 bases). The CDR3 extends over 15 amino acids. The V end lost 7 bases, the J end lost 2 bases, and 15 bases lay between the germline ends. Germline V gives CDR1 LNHDA, CDR2 SQIVND (reference sequence). The CDR3 sequence is CASTLRGLGNQPQHF. CDR3 DNA sequence: TGTGCCAGTACCCTAAGGGGTTTGGGCAATCAGCCCCAGCATTTT.